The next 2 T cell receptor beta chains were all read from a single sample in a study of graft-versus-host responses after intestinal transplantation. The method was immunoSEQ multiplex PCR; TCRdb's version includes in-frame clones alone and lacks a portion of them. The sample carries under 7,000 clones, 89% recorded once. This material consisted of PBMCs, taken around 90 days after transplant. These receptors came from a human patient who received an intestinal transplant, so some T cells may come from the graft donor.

This CDR3 reads CASSLADPYEQYV. The CDR3 nucleotides are TGTGCCAGCAGCTTGGCAGACCCCTACGAGCAGTACGTC. The chain has TRBV5-5 and TRBJ2-7; D is unclear. Germline loops: CDR1 SGHKS, CDR2 YYEKEE (reference sequence). The CDR3 contains 13 residues. V was trimmed by 0 bases and J by 2 bases, leaving 6 bases between them.

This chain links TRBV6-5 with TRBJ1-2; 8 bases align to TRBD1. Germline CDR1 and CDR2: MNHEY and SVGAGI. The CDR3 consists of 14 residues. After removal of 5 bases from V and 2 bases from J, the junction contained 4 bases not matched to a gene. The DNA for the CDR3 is TGTGCCAGCAGTGGTGGACAGGGAAACTATGGCTACACCTTC. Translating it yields CASSGGQGNYGYTF.